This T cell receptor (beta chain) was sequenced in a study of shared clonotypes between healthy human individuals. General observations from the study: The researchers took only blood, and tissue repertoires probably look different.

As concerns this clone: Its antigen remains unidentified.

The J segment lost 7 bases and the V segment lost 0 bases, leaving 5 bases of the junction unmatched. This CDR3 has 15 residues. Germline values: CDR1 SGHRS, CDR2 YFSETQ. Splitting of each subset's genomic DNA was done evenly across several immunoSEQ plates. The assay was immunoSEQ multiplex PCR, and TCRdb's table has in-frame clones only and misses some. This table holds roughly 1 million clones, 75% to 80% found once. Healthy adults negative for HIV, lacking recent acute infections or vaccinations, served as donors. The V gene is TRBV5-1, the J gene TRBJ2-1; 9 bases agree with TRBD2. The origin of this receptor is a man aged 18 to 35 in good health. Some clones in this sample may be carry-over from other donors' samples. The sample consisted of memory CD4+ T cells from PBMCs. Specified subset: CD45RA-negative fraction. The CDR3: CASSLDRREGNEQFF. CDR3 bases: TGCGCCAGCAGCTTGGATAGGCGGGAGGGGAATGAGCAGTTCTTC.